This T cell receptor (beta chain) was sequenced for a study of control samples from healthy donors and cancer patients. TCRdb's table, derived via immunoSEQ multiplex PCR, lists solely in-frame clones and lacks some. This repertoire shows under 450,000 clones, about 93% found once; its top ten account for 5.5% to 7.5%. Trimming cost V 0 bases and J 4 bases, with 6 bases left between them. The length of the CDR3 is 13 residues. The V gene's germline CDR1 is MGHRA and CDR2 YSYEKL. This clonotype was obtained from a middle-aged man with head and neck cancer. The sample taken for sequencing was PBMCs. The V and J genes are TRBV4-1 and TRBJ2-5; D is ambiguous. CDR3 sequence (DNA): TGCGCCAGCAGCCAAGATTCGCTAGAGACCCAGTACTTC. Its protein product is CASSQDSLETQYF.